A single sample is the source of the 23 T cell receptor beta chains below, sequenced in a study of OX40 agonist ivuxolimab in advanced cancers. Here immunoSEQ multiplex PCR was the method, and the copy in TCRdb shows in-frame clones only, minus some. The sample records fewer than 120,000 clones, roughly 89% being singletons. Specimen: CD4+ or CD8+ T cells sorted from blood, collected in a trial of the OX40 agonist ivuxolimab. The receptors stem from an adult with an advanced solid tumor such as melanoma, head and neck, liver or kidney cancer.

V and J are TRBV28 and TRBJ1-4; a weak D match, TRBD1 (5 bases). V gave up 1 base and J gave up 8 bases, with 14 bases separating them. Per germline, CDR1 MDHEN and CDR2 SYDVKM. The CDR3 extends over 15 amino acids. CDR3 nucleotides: TGTGCCAGCAGTTTATCCGGGACCGGAGGGGAAAAACTGTTTTTT. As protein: CASSLSGTGGEKLFF. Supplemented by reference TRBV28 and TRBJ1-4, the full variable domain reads DVKVTQSSRYLVKRTGEKVFLECVQDMDHENMFWYRQDPGLGLRLIYFSYDVKMKEKGDIPEGYSVSREKKERFSLILESASTNQTSMYLCASSLSGTGGEKLFFGSGTQLSVL.

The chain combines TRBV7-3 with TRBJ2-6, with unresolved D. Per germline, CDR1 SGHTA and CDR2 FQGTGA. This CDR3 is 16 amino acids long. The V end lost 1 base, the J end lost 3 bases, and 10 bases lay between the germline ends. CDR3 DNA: TGTGCCAGCAGCTTAATCGTGCAGGATGGGGCCAACGTCCTGACTTTC. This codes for CASSLIVQDGANVLTF.

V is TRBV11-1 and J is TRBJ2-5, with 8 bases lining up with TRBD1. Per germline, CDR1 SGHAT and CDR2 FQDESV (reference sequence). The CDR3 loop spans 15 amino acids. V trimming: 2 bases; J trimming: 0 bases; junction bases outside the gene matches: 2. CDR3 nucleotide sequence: TGTGCCAGCAGCTTAATACAGGGGGACCAAGAGACCCAGTACTTC. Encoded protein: CASSLIQGDQETQYF.

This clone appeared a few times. Written as DNA, the CDR3 is TGTGCCTGGAGTGTTTCGGACAAGAACACTGAAGCTTTCTTT. Protein product: CAWSVSDKNTEAFF. The gene calls are TRBV30 and TRBJ1-1, with D perhaps TRBD1 (5 bases). Looked up from germline, CDR1 is GTSNPN and CDR2 is SVGIG (reference sequence). Trimming cost V 0 bases and J 1 base, with 9 bases left between them. CDR3 size: 14 residues.

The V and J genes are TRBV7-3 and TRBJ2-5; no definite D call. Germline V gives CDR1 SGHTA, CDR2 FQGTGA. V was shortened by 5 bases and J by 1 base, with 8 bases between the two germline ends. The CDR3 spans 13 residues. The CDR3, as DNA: TGTGCCAGCAGCGTGGCGGTCCAAGAGACCCAGTACTTC. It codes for CASSVAVQETQYF.

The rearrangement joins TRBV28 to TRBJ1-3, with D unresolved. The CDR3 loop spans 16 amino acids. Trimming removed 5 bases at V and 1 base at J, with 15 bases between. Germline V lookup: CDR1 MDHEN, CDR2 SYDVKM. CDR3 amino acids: CASSPIDFESGNTIYF. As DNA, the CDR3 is TGTGCCAGCAGTCCCATAGATTTCGAATCTGGAAACACCATATATTTT.

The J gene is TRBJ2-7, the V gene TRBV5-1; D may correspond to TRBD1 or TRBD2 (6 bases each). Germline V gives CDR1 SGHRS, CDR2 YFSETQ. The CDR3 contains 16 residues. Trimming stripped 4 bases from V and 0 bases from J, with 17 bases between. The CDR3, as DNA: TGCGCCAGCAGCCGAACGGGGGCAGGGACCTCCTACGAGCAGTACTTC. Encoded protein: CASSRTGAGTSYEQYF.

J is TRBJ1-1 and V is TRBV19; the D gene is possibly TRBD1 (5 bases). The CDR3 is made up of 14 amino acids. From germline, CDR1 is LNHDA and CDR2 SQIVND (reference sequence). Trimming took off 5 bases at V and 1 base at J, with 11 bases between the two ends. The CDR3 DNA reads TGTGCCAGTAGTCGTGGGGCTAAGAACACTGAAGCTTTCTTT. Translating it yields CASSRGAKNTEAFF.

CDR3 in amino acids: CASSSPGQTTDTQYF. The CDR3 coding sequence is TGCGCCAGCAGCTCGCCGGGACAGACTACAGATACGCAGTATTTT. The V and J genes are TRBV5-1 and TRBJ2-3, with 7 bases matching TRBD1. The CDR3 is 15 residues long. The V and J ends lost 3 bases and 3 bases, in that order; junction bases with no gene match: 7. Germline assignment: CDR1 SGHRS and CDR2 YFSETQ.

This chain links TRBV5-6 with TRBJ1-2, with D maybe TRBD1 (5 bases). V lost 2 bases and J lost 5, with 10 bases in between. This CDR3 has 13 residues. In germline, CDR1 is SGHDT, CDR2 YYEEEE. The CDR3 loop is CASSLDSKYGYTF. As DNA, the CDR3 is TGTGCCAGCAGCTTAGACAGCAAATATGGCTACACCTTC.

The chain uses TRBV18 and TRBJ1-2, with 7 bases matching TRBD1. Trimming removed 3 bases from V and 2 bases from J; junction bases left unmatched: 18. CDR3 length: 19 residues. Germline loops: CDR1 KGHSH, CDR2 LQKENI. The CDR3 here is CASSPVSPGTAFLNYGYTF. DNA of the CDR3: TGTGCCAGCTCACCCGTAAGTCCCGGGACAGCCTTCCTAAACTATGGCTACACCTTC. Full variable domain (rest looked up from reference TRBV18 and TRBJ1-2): NAGVMQNPRHLVRRRGQEARLRCSPMKGHSHVYWYRQLPEEGLKFMVYLQKENIIDESGMPKERFSAEFPKEGPSILRIQQVVRGDSAAYFCASSPVSPGTAFLNYGYTFGSGTRLTVV.

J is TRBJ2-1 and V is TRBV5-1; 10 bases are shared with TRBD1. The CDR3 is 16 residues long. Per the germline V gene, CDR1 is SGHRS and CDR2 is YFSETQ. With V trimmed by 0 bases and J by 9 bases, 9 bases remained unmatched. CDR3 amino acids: CASSLVVVGQGSEQFF. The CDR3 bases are TGCGCCAGCAGCTTGGTTGTGGTGGGACAGGGGTCTGAGCAGTTCTTC.

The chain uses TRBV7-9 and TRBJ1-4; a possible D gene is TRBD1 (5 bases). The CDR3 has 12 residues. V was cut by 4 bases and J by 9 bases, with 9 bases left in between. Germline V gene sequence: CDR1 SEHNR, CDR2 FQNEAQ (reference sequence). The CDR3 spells CASSSGGKKLFF. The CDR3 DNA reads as TGTGCCAGCAGCTCGGGGGGAAAAAAACTGTTTTTT.

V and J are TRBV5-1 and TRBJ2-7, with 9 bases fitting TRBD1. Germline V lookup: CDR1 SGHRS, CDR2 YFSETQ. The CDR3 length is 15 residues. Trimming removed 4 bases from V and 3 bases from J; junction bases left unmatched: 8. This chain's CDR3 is CASSPPDRGIYEQYF. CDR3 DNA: TGCGCCAGCAGCCCTCCGGACAGGGGTATCTACGAGCAGTACTTC.

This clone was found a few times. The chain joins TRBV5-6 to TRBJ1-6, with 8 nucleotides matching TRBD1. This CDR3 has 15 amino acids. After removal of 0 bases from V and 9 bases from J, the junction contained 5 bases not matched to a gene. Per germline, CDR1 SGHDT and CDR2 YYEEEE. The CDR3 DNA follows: TGTGCCAGCAGCTTGGCCAGGGGGCCGGGTTCACCCCTCCACTTT. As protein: CASSLARGPGSPLHF.

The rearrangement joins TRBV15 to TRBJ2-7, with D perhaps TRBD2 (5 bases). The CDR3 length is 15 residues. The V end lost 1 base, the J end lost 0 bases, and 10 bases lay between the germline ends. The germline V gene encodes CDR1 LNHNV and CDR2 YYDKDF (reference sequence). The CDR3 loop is CATSRVEASSYEQYF. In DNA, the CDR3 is TGTGCCACCAGCAGAGTGGAGGCCAGCTCCTACGAGCAGTACTTC.

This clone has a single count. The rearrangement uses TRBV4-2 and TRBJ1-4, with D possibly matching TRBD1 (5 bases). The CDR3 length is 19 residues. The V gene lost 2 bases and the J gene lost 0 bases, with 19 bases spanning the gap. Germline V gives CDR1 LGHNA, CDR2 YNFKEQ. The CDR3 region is CASSQHPQSRGATNEKLFF. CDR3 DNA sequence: TGTGCCAGCAGCCAACATCCCCAGTCCCGGGGGGCAACTAATGAAAAACTGTTTTTT.

The DNA of the CDR3 is TGTGCCAGCAGCTTCTTGGGACAGGGCCCTAATTCACCCCTCCACTTT. It encodes CASSFLGQGPNSPLHF. V gene TRBV7-2 combines with J gene TRBJ1-6; 9 bases match TRBD1. In germline, CDR1 is SGHTA, CDR2 FQGNSA. V was clipped by 3 bases and J by 6 bases; unmatched bases: 6. There are 16 residues in the CDR3.

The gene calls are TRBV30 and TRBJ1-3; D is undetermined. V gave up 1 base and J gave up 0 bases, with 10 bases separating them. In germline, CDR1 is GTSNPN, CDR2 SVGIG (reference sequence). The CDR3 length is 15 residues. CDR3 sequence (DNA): TGTGCCTGGAGTGCTGCGGACCCCTCTGGAAACACCATATATTTT. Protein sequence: CAWSAADPSGNTIYF.

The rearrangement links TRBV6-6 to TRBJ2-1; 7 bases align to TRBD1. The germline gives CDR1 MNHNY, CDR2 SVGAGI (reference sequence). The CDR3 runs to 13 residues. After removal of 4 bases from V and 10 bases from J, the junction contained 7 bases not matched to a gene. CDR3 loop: CASSLGQLREQFF. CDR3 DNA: TGTGCCAGCAGTTTGGGACAGCTACGGGAGCAGTTCTTC.

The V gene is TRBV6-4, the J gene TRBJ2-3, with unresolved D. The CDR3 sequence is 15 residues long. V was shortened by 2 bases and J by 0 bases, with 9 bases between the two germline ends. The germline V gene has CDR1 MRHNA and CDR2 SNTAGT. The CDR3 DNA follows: TGTGCCAGCAGTGACCTCGCTGGAAGCACAGATACGCAGTATTTT. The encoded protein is CASSDLAGSTDTQYF.

Here the CDR3 reads CASSSPQGGETQYF. The CDR3 DNA reads TGTGCCAGCAGTTCCCCACAGGGGGGAGAGACCCAGTACTTC. V gene TRBV28 combines with J gene TRBJ2-5, with 8 bases lining up with TRBD1. The V and J ends lost 4 bases and 4 bases, in that order; junction bases with no gene match: 5. Germline lookup yields CDR1 MDHEN and CDR2 SYDVKM. The CDR3 has 14 residues.

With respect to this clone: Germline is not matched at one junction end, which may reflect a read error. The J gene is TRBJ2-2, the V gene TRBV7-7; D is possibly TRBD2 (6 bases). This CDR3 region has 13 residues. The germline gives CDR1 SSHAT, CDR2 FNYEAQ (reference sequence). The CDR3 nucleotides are TGTGCTAGCAGCCCCCGGGAGAACGGGGAGCTGTTTTTT. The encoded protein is CASSPRENGELFF.